The clone carrying this TCR beta chain came up many times. TCRdb processed the RT-PCR reads anew with MiXCR; each CDR3 protein has one entry. The table records about 700,000 distinct CDR3 sequences, approximately 15% of them present only once. With 4 bases clipped from V and 3 bases from J, the junction kept 7 bases outside the gene matches. In germline, CDR1 is SGDLS, CDR2 YYNGEE. The CDR3 covers 14 residues. This chain uses TRBV9 with TRBJ2-7, with 7 bases lining up with TRBD2. Input material: memory CD4+ T cells from blood. This receptor was taken from a female donor in good health, serving as a healthy control. In nucleotides, the CDR3 is TGTGCCAGCAGCCTGGGACTACTCGACTACGAGCAGTACTTC. Protein sequence: CASSLGLLDYEQYF.